The 30 T cell receptor beta chains presented below share a single source sample, sequenced in a study of shared T cell receptors in the human thymus. Libraries were prepared by immunoSEQ multiplex PCR; TCRdb keeps only in-frame clonotypes and omits some of them. The table has hundreds of thousands of clones, about 87% seen once. In addition, the sample was reused for a study of human thymus T cells.

Sequenced sample: thymocytes. The receptor source for this set is a boy younger than two with a congenital heart defect.

V and J are TRBV5-6 and TRBJ1-1, with D perhaps matching TRBD1 (6 bases). Germline V lookup: CDR1 SGHDT, CDR2 YYEEEE. Trimming stripped 0 bases from V and 6 bases from J, with 27 bases between. This CDR3 is 19 amino acids long. CDR3 nucleotides: TGTGCCAGCAGCTTGGCTAGGGGGGGCGTGTGGGTCCGGGGGGCTGAAGCTTTCTTT. As protein: CASSLARGGVWVRGAEAFF.

The rearrangement joins TRBV25-1 to TRBJ2-5; 7 bases align to TRBD2. With V trimmed by 3 bases and J by 7 bases, 17 bases remained unmatched. The CDR3 loop spans 17 amino acids. In germline, CDR1 is MGHDK, CDR2 SYGVNS. CDR3 sequence reads: CASSDFVMGTGEGTQYF. CDR3 nucleotides: TGTGCCAGCAGTGATTTTGTGATGGGGACCGGGGAGGGGACCCAGTACTTC.

This chain connects TRBV7-9 to TRBJ1-3; TRBD1 is a possible D gene (5 bases). CDR1 SEHNR and CDR2 FQNEAQ come from the germline V gene (reference sequence). Trimming took off 5 bases at V and 2 bases at J, with 22 bases between the two ends. The CDR3 extends over 18 amino acids. Here the CDR3 DNA reads TGTGCCAGCAGCCGAACAGGCCGAGCTCTCCATCCTGGAAACACCATATATTTT. Encoded protein: CASSRTGRALHPGNTIYF.

The rearrangement uses TRBV19 and TRBJ1-2, with D possibly TRBD1 on 5 matching bases. CDR3 length: 12 amino acids. Germline assignment: CDR1 LNHDA and CDR2 SQIVND (reference sequence). Trimming shortened V by 10 bases and J by 2 bases, and 11 bases separated the two germline ends. The CDR3 is CATSRVNYGYTF. The CDR3 bases are TGTGCCACTAGCAGGGTGAACTATGGCTACACCTTC.

This clone was seen just once. This rearrangement joins TRBV5-1 to TRBJ1-5; D is uncertain. This CDR3 has 13 residues. With 0 bases removed from V and 2 bases from J, the gap between germline ends came to 3 bases. CDR1 and CDR2 from the germline V gene are SGHRS and YFSETQ. CDR3 region: CASSLERNQPQHF. The DNA for the CDR3 is TGCGCCAGCAGCTTGGAGCGCAATCAGCCCCAGCATTTT.

Regarding this clone: Other DNA variants within this sample encode the same CDR3. For the CDR3, the DNA is TGTGCCAGCAGCCAAGGAGAGGAGATTAATTCACCCCTCCACTTT. Translation: CASSQGEEINSPLHF. This chain connects TRBV14 to TRBJ1-6; D gene ambiguous. CDR3 length: 15 amino acids. From germline, CDR1 is SGHDN and CDR2 FVKESK. Trimming removed 1 base at V and 6 bases at J, with 10 bases between.

The V gene is TRBV4-1, the J gene TRBJ2-5; D is undetermined. Germline lookup yields CDR1 MGHRA and CDR2 YSYEKL. The CDR3 totals 15 residues. Trimming took off 0 bases at V and 2 bases at J, with 10 bases between the two ends. The CDR3 is CASSQDRYSQETQYF. The CDR3 nucleotides are TGCGCCAGCAGCCAAGATCGGTACAGTCAAGAGACCCAGTACTTC.

The chain employs TRBV5-5 and TRBJ1-2, with 7 nucleotides matching TRBD1. The CDR3 sequence is 16 residues long. The junction had 12 bases not matched to a gene; V was cut back by 2 bases and J by 5 bases. CDR1 and CDR2 (germline): SGHKS, YYEKEE (reference sequence). DNA for the CDR3: TGTGCCAGCAGCTTCAACGAAGGACAGGAAAGATATGGCTACACCTTC. Its protein product is CASSFNEGQERYGYTF.

This rearrangement joins TRBV28 to TRBJ2-1; 10 positions agree with TRBD2. Trimming cost V 4 bases and J 6 bases; bases outside gene matches: 6. The CDR3 has 15 amino acids. Per the germline V gene, CDR1 is MDHEN and CDR2 is SYDVKM. CDR3 DNA sequence: TGTGCCAGCAGTTCAGCGGGGGGGCCAGCCAATGAGCAGTTCTTC. Protein sequence: CASSSAGGPANEQFF.

The CDR3 region is CASSLVVTYGYTF. In nucleotides, the CDR3 is TGTGCCAGCAGCTTAGTAGTCACCTATGGCTACACCTTC. J is TRBJ1-2 and V is TRBV7-2; no reliable D call. Trimming cost V 1 base and J 4 bases, with 7 bases left between them. This CDR3 comprises 13 residues. Looked up from germline, CDR1 is SGHTA and CDR2 is FQGNSA.

The chain has TRBV6-1 and TRBJ2-7; 9 nucleotides align to TRBD1. J lost 4 bases, V lost 4 bases, and 14 bases had no gene match. Germline CDR1 and CDR2: MNHNS and SASEGT. This CDR3 spans 17 amino acids. The DNA of the CDR3 is TGTGCCAGCAGTGGGGCGGTCAACAGGGGGCTGAGTTACGAGCAGTACTTC. It translates to CASSGAVNRGLSYEQYF.

The chain joins TRBV4-1 to TRBJ2-3; 14 bases fit TRBD2. V shed 2 bases, J shed 0 bases, and the junction held 16 bases outside the gene matches. The CDR3 loop spans 22 amino acids. Germline CDR1 and CDR2: MGHRA and YSYEKL. CDR3 sequence (DNA): TGCGCCAGCAGCCAACCCCCTGCAGGACTAGCGGGAGGCGTTGGGAGCACAGATACGCAGTATTTT. Protein sequence: CASSQPPAGLAGGVGSTDTQYF.

V and J are TRBV6-5 and TRBJ2-2; a weak D match, TRBD2 (6 bases). The germline gives CDR1 MNHEY, CDR2 SVGAGI. This CDR3 contains 13 residues. The V and J ends lost 8 bases and 0 bases respectively, with 7 bases between them. CDR3 amino acids: CASGDSNTGELFF. CDR3 in DNA: TGTGCCAGCGGGGACTCGAACACCGGGGAGCTGTTTTTT.

V gene TRBV5-1 combines with J gene TRBJ2-5; TRBD2 agrees at 12 bases. CDR1 and CDR2 from the germline V gene are SGHRS and YFSETQ. Germline trimming cut 3 bases from V and 5 bases from J; bases unmatched to any gene: 2. The CDR3 runs to 14 residues. The CDR3 here is CASSSSGRAETQYF. The CDR3 nucleotides read TGCGCCAGCAGCTCTAGCGGGAGGGCGGAGACCCAGTACTTC. Full variable domain (missing parts from reference TRBV5-1 and TRBJ2-5): KAGVTQTPRYLIKTRGQQVTLSCSPISGHRSVSWYQQTPGQGLQFLFEYFSETQRNKGNFPGRFSGRQFSNSRSEMNVSTLELGDSALYLCASSSSGRAETQYFGPGTRLLVL.

The chain employs TRBV5-6 and TRBJ2-1, with TRBD2 matching 11 bases. V was pared by 2 bases and J by 4 bases, with 8 bases of the junction left unmatched. Germline V gene sequence: CDR1 SGHDT, CDR2 YYEEEE. This CDR3 is 17 amino acids long. CDR3 region: CASSFRLAGTYYNEQFF. The CDR3 DNA reads as TGTGCCAGCAGCTTCCGACTAGCGGGGACCTATTACAATGAGCAGTTCTTC.

The chain is built from TRBV18 and TRBJ2-1; a possible D gene is TRBD2 (6 bases). Germline CDR1 KGHSH, CDR2 LQKENI. This CDR3 contains 22 residues. V shed 2 bases and J shed 3 bases, with 32 bases lying between them. The DNA for the CDR3 is TGTGCCAGCTCACCATTTGCGGACTCTGCGTGCGGGACGGGAGTGATCTACAATGAGCAGTTCTTC. Translated: CASSPFADSACGTGVIYNEQFF.

V gene TRBV6-1 combines with J gene TRBJ2-5, with 7 nucleotides matching TRBD1. The germline CDR1 and CDR2 sequences are MNHNS and SASEGT. Trimming at V came to 4 bases and at J to 4 bases, leaving 12 bases not matched to a gene. The CDR3 length is 16 residues. The CDR3 region has the DNA TGTGCCAGCAGTGCCACACAGGGGCTTTTTCTAGAGACCCAGTACTTC. It is translated as CASSATQGLFLETQYF.

The chain employs TRBV30 and TRBJ2-7; D is possibly TRBD2 (6 bases). Trimming left V 4 bases short and J 1 base short, with 17 bases between. Germline V gives CDR1 GTSNPN, CDR2 SVGIG (reference sequence). The CDR3 has 15 amino acids. CDR3 bases: TGTGCCTGGACGCACCGGGCGGGAATGTCCTACGAGCAGTACTTC. Its protein is CAWTHRAGMSYEQYF.

This rearrangement joins TRBV4-3 to TRBJ2-7; 9 nucleotides agree with TRBD1. CDR1 LGHNA and CDR2 YSLEER come from the germline V gene. Trimming removed 0 bases from V and 2 bases from J; junction bases left unmatched: 17. The length of the CDR3 is 20 residues. The CDR3 coding sequence is TGCGCCAGCAGCCAAGATCGGAGGGACAGGGCCACTAATGGGGCCTACGAGCAGTACTTC. Translated, it gives CASSQDRRDRATNGAYEQYF.

In this sample, this clone turned up once. The V call is TRBV4-3, the J call TRBJ2-2, with 11 nucleotides matching TRBD1. The germline V gene encodes CDR1 LGHNA and CDR2 YSLEER. With V trimmed by 1 base and J by 5 bases, 9 bases remained unmatched. The CDR3 extends over 18 amino acids. CDR3 DNA sequence: TGCGCCAGCAGCCAAGCCACCGGGACAGGGGGGCCAACCGGGGAGCTGTTTTTT. This translates into CASSQATGTGGPTGELFF.

This chain uses TRBV6-5 with TRBJ1-1, with D possibly matching TRBD1 (6 bases). CDR3 length: 13 amino acids. Looked up from germline, CDR1 is MNHEY and CDR2 is SVGAGI. V shed 9 bases and J shed 4 bases, with 15 bases lying between them. CDR3 loop: CASVQGWGTEAFF. In DNA, the CDR3 is TGTGCCAGTGTACAGGGCTGGGGCACTGAAGCTTTCTTT.

The chain uses TRBV9 and TRBJ1-1, with D tentatively TRBD1 (6 bases). Germline CDR1 and CDR2: SGDLS and YYNGEE. The germline V and J ends were trimmed by 4 bases and 1 base, with 17 bases remaining between them. CDR3 size: 16 residues. In DNA form, the CDR3 reads TGTGCCAGCAGCCCCCAGTGGGGGACAAAGAACACTGAAGCTTTCTTT. Translating gives CASSPQWGTKNTEAFF.

The CDR3 loop reads CASSKEGKGALYGYTF. CDR3 bases: TGTGCCAGCAGCAAAGAAGGTAAGGGGGCTTTGTATGGCTACACCTTC. The chain employs TRBV21-1 and TRBJ1-2; the table gives TRBD1 as D, unverified against the DNA. TRBV21-1 is noted as a pseudogene. The CDR3 is 16 amino acids.

The chain has TRBV4-1 and TRBJ2-1; a weak D match, TRBD2 (5 bases). Trimming shortened V by 5 bases and J by 8 bases, and 16 bases separated the two germline ends. Germline CDR1 reads MGHRA; CDR2 reads YSYEKL. This CDR3 contains 14 residues. The CDR3 loop reads CASSIGLIGDEQFF. In DNA form, the CDR3 reads TGCGCCAGCAGCATCGGACTTATCGGCGATGAGCAGTTCTTC.

The rearrangement uses TRBV4-1 and TRBJ2-4; the D gene is possibly TRBD1 (6 bases). This CDR3 is built from 16 residues. The ends were cut back, 3 bases at V and 4 bases at J, with 16 bases in the middle. Germline CDR1 MGHRA, CDR2 YSYEKL. CDR3 in amino acids: CASSQGNGTPKNIQYF. The CDR3 nucleotides are TGCGCCAGCAGCCAGGGGAACGGGACACCTAAAAACATTCAGTACTTC.

This clone was counted once. The rearrangement joins TRBV30 to TRBJ2-7; possibly TRBD2 for D (5 bases). Germline CDR1 reads GTSNPN; CDR2 reads SVGIG (reference sequence). Between the trimmed V and J ends, which lost 3 bases and 7 bases, there was a span of 13 bases. This CDR3 has 12 residues. The CDR3 here is CAWRRTSGEQYF. The CDR3, as DNA: TGTGCCTGGAGACGAACTAGTGGGGAGCAGTACTTC.

The V call is TRBV30, the J call TRBJ2-7, with 9 bases fitting TRBD2. The germline gives CDR1 GTSNPN, CDR2 SVGIG (reference sequence). Trimming took 2 bases from V and 3 from J; bases not matched to a gene: 17. The CDR3 runs 18 residues. The CDR3 nucleotides are TGTGCCTGGAGTACCGAAACTAGCGGGCTCTTATCCTACTACGAGCAGTACTTC. This gives the protein CAWSTETSGLLSYYEQYF.

The rearrangement uses TRBV27 and TRBJ2-5; D is possibly TRBD1 (5 bases). This CDR3 is built from 15 residues. Germline CDR1 MNHEY, CDR2 SMNVEV (reference sequence). Trimming shortened V by 2 bases and J by 4 bases, and 14 bases separated the two germline ends. The CDR3 here is CASSLLWGRRETQYF. The CDR3 bases are TGTGCCAGCAGTTTACTCTGGGGCCGGCGAGAGACCCAGTACTTC.

This clone was seen once. This chain joins TRBV7-2 and TRBJ2-1, with 10 positions matching TRBD2. The CDR3 runs 16 residues. Germline assignment: CDR1 SGHTA and CDR2 FQGNSA. Trimming removed 6 bases from V and 8 bases from J; junction bases left unmatched: 13. The CDR3 DNA is TGTGCCAGCAGTTCCAGCGGGGGGGCCCGGGGCGATGAGCAGTTCTTC. Its protein product is CASSSSGGARGDEQFF.

The chain has TRBV7-9 and TRBJ1-2, with D possibly being TRBD1 (5 bases). Germline loops: CDR1 SEHNR, CDR2 FQNEAQ (reference sequence). V was pared by 1 base and J by 5 bases, with 11 bases between. The CDR3 sequence is 14 residues long. DNA for the CDR3: TGTGCCAGCAGCTTAGAGCAGGGAGGGTATGGCTACACCTTC. Translated, it gives CASSLEQGGYGYTF.